The T cell receptor (beta chain) under discussion was sequenced for a study of human T cells and chemical hapten exposure. Germline V gene sequence: CDR1 SGHTS, CDR2 YDEGEE. The CDR3 is 13 residues long. Trimming removed 3 bases at V and 9 bases at J, with 13 bases between. A single record per CDR3 protein comes from TCRdb applying MiXCR to the RACE reads. This table has over 95,000 distinct CDR3 sequences, around 12% appearing once. The time point here: patch test 1, 2 weeks after DPC sensitization. Treatment meaning: therapeutic diphenylcyclopropenone sensitization with weekly scalp DPC. The sample was whole blood, taken in connection with sensitization to the hapten diphenylcyclopropenone (DPC). This receptor was identified in a woman aged 40 to 50 with alopecia areata. Some clones in this sample may be carry-over from other donors' samples. This chain links TRBV5-8 with TRBJ1-3, with D unresolved. Here the CDR3 reads CASSSPQRATIYF. The CDR3 nucleotides are TGTGCCAGCAGCTCCCCGCAGAGGGCCACCATATATTTT.